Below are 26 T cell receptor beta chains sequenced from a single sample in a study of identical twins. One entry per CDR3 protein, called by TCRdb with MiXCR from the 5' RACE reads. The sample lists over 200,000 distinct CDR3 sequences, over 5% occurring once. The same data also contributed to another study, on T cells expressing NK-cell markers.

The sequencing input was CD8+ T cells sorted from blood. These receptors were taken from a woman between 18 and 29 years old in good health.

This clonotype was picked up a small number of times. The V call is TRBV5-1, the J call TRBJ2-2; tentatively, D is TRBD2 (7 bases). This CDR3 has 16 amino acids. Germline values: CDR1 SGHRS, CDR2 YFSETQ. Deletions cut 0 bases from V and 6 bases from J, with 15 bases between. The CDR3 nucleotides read TGCGCCAGCAGCTTGGAGGATGCGGGGGCAGCCGGGGAGCTGTTTTTT. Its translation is CASSLEDAGAAGELFF.

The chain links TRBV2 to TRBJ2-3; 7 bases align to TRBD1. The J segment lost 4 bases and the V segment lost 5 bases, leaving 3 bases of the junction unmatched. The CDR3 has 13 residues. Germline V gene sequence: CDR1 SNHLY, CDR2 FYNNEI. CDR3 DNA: TGTGCCAGCAGTTGGGACAGTCCAGATACGCAGTATTTT. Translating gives CASSWDSPDTQYF.

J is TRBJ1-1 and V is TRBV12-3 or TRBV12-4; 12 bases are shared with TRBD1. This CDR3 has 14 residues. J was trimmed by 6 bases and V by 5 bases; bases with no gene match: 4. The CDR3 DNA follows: TGTGCCAGCAGTACAGGGACAGGGGGCGCTGAAGCTTTCTTT. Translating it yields CASSTGTGGAEAFF.

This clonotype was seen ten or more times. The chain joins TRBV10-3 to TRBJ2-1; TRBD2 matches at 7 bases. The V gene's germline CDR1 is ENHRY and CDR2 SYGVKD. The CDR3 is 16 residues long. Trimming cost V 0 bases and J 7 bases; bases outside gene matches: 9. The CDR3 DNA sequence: TGTGCCATCAGTGAGTCCCCAGCGGGGAAAGGTAATGAGCAGTTCTTC. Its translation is CAISESPAGKGNEQFF.

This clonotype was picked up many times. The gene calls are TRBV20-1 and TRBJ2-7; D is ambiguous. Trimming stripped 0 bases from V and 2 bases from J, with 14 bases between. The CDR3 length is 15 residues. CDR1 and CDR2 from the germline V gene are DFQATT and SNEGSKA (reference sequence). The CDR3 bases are TGCAGTGCTAGAGATCGGGCTAATGGGACCTACGAGCAGTACTTC. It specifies CSARDRANGTYEQYF.

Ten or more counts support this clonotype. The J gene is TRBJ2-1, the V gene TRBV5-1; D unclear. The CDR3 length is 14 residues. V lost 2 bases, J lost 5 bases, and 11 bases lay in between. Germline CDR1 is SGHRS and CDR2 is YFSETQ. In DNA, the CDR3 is TGCGCCAGCAGCTTTCTGCCCGGCGACAATGAGCAGTTCTTC. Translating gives CASSFLPGDNEQFF.

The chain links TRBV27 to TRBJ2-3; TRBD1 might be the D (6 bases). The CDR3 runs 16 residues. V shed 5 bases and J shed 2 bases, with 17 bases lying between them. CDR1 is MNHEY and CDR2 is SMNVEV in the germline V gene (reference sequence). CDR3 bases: TGTGCCAGCAGTCACCGAGGGCAGGGGATCACAGATACGCAGTATTTT. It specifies CASSHRGQGITDTQYF.

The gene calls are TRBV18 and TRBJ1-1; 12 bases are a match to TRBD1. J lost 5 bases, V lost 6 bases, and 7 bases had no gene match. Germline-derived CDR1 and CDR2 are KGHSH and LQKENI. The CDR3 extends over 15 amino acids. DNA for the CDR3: TGTGCCAGCTCCCTGGGACAGGGGGCGCGTACTGAAGCTTTCTTT. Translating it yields CASSLGQGARTEAFF.

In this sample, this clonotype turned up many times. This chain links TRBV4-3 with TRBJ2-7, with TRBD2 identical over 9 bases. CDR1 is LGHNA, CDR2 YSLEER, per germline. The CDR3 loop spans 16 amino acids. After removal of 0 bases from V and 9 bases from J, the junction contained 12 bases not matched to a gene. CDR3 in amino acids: CASSQDRLAGARWQYF. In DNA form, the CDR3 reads TGCGCCAGCAGCCAAGATCGGTTAGCGGGAGCCCGGTGGCAGTACTTC.

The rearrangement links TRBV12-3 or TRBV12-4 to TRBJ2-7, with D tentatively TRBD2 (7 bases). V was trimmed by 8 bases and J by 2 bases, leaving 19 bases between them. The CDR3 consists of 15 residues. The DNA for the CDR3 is TGTGCCAGCTCACATAGGGGGGGGGGTACCTACGAGCAGTACTTC. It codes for CASSHRGGGTYEQYF.

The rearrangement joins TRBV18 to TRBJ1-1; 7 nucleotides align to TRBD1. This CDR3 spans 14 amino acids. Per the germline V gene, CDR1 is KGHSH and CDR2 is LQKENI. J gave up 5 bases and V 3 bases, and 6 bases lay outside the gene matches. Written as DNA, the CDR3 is TGTGCCAGCTCACCCAACAGGGGTGAGACTGAAGCTTTCTTT. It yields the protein CASSPNRGETEAFF.

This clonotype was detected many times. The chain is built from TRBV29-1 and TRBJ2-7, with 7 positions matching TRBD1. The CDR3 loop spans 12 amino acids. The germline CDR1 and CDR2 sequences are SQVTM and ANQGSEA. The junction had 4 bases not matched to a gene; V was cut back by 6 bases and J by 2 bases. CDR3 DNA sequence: TGCAGCGTCAAGGGACAGACCTACGAGCAGTACTTC. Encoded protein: CSVKGQTYEQYF.

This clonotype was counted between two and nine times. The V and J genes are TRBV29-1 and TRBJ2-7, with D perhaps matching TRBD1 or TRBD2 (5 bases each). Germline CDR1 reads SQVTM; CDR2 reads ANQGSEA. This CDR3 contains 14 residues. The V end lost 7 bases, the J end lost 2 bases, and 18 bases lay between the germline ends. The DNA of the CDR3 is TGCAGCGCCAAAGCCCCGGGGCATGCCTACGAGCAGTACTTC. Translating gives CSAKAPGHAYEQYF.

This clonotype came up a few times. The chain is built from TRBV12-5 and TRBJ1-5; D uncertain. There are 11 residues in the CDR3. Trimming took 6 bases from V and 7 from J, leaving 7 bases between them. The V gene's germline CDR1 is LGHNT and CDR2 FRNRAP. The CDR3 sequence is CASGLEQPQHF. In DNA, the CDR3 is TGTGCTAGTGGCCTTGAACAGCCCCAGCATTTT.

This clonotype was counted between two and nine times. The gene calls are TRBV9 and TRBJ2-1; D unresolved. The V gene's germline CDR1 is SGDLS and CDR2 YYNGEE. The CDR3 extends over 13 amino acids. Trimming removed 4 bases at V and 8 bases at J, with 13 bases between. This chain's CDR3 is CASSPDMSYEQFF. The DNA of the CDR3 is TGTGCCAGCAGCCCCGACATGAGTTATGAGCAGTTCTTC.

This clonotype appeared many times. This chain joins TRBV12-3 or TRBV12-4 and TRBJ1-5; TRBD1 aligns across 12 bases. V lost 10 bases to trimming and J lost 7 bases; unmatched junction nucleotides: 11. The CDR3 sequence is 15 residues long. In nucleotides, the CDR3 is TGTGCCACCAGCCTAGGGGGACAGGGGGCGCAGCCCCAGCATTTT. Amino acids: CATSLGGQGAQPQHF.

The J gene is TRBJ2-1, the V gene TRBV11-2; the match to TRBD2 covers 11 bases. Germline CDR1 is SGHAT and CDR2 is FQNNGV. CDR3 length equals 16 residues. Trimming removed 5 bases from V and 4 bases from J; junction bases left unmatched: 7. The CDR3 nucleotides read TGTGCCAGCAGCCCGACCGGGACTAGCGGATACAATGAGCAGTTCTTC. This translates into CASSPTGTSGYNEQFF.

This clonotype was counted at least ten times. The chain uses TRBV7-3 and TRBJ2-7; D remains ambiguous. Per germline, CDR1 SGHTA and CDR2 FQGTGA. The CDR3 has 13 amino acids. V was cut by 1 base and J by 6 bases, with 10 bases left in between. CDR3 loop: CASSLISASEQYF. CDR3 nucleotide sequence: TGTGCCAGCAGCTTAATTTCGGCTTCCGAGCAGTACTTC.

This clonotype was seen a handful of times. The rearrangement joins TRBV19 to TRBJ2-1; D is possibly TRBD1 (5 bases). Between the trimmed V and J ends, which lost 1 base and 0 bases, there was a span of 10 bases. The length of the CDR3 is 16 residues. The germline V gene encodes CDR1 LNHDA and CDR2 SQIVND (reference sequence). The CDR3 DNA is TGTGCCAGTAGTATAGTTGGACACAGCTCCTACAATGAGCAGTTCTTC. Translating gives CASSIVGHSSYNEQFF.

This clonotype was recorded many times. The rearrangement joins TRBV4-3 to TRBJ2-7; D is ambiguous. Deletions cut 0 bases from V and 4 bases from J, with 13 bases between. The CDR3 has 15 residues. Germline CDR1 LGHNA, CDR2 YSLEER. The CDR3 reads CASSQDSGPYYEQYF. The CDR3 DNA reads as TGCGCCAGCAGCCAAGATTCCGGGCCTTATTACGAGCAGTACTTC.

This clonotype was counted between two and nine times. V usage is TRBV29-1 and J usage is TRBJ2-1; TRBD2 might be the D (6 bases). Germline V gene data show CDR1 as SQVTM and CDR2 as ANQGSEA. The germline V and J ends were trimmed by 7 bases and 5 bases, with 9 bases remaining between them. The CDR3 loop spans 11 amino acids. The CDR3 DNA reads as TGCAGCGGGACTAAGAACAATGAGCAGTTCTTC. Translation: CSGTKNNEQFF.

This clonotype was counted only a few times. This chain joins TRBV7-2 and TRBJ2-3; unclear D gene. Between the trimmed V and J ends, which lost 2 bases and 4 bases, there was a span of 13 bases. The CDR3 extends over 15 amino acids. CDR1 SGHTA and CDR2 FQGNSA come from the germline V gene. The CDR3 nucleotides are TGTGCCAGCAGCTTATTCCCAGGAAAGGCAGATACGCAGTATTTT. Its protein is CASSLFPGKADTQYF.

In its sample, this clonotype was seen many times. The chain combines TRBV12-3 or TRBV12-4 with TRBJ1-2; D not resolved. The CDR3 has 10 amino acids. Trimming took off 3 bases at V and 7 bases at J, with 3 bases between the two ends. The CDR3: CASSFGGYTF. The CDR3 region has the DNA TGTGCCAGCAGTTTTGGTGGCTACACCTTC.

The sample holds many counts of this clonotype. The CDR3 sequence is CASAGTKNTEAFF. CDR3 nucleotide sequence: TGTGCCAGCGCCGGGACAAAGAACACTGAAGCTTTCTTT. The chain combines TRBV7-8 with TRBJ1-1, with D perhaps TRBD1 (6 bases). Germline V gene lookup returns CDR1 SGHVS and CDR2 FQNEAQ. Trimming shortened V by 8 bases and J by 1 base, and 11 bases separated the two germline ends. This CDR3 is 13 amino acids long.

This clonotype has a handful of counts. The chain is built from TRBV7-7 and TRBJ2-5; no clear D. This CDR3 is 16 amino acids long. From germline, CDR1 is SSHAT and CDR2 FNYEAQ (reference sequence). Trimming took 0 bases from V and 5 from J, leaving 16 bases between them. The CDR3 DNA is TGTGCCAGCAGCTTAGCGTTAGGCGGTCCTAGTGAGACCCAGTACTTC. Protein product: CASSLALGGPSETQYF.

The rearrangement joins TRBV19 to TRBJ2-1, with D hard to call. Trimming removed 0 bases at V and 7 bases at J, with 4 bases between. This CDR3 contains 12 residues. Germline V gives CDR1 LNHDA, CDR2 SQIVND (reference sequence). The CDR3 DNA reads TGTGCCAGTAGTATAGACCCAAATGAGCAGTTCTTC. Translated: CASSIDPNEQFF.